These 8 T cell receptor beta chains were sequenced from one sample in a study of identical twins' blood T cells. TCRdb fed the 5' RACE reads into MiXCR, producing one record per CDR3 protein. The sample contains fewer than 450,000 distinct CDR3 sequences, about 28% of which appear only once. Sequences were obtained from PBMCs. The receptors were gathered from a woman aged 18 to 49 in good health.

The chain recombines TRBV3-1 with TRBJ2-2; D gene uncertain. The CDR3 length is 14 residues. V was clipped by 4 bases and J by 1 base, with 7 bases between them. CDR1 is LGHDT, CDR2 YNNKEL, per germline (reference sequence). The CDR3 DNA is TGTGCCAGCAGCCCCCAGGTGAACACCGGGGAGCTGTTTTTT. Translating it yields CASSPQVNTGELFF. Complete variable domain (other parts from reference TRBV3-1 and TRBJ2-2): DTAVSQTPKYLVTQMGNDKSIKCEQNLGHDTMYWYKQDSKKFLKIMFSYNNKELIINETVPNRFSPKSPDKAHLNLHINSLELGDSAVYFCASSPQVNTGELFFGEGSRLTVL.

The V and J genes are TRBV30 and TRBJ1-2; D not certain. This CDR3 has 12 residues. Germline CDR1 reads GTSNPN; CDR2 reads SVGIG (reference sequence). Trimming took off 3 bases at V and 8 bases at J, with 13 bases between the two ends. CDR3 bases: TGTGCCTGGAGGGGATTAACTGAAGGCTACACCTTC. Its translation is CAWRGLTEGYTF. Based on the CDR3 plus reference TRBV30 and TRBJ1-2, the full variable domain is SQTIHQWPATLVQPVGSPLSLECTVEGTSNPNLYWYRQAAGRGLQLLFYSVGIGQISSEVPQNLSASRPQDRQFILSSKKLLLSDSGFYLCAWRGLTEGYTFGSGTRLTVV.

This clonotype has a count of ten or more. The V call is TRBV10-3, the J call TRBJ2-1, with D possibly being TRBD1 (6 bases). Trimming cost V 8 bases and J 7 bases, with 9 bases left between them. The CDR3 length is 11 residues. Per the germline V gene, CDR1 is ENHRY and CDR2 is SYGVKD. In nucleotides, the CDR3 is TGTGCCATCGGAAGGGGGAATGAGCAGTTCTTC. Translating gives CAIGRGNEQFF.

This clonotype showed up many times. The chain links TRBV7-2 to TRBJ2-1, with unresolved D. With 2 bases removed from V and 9 bases from J, the gap between germline ends came to 8 bases. Germline V lookup: CDR1 SGHTA, CDR2 FQGNSA. The CDR3 length is 12 residues. CDR3 amino acids: CASSLRSGEQFF. For the CDR3, the DNA is TGTGCCAGCAGCTTAAGGTCGGGTGAGCAGTTCTTC.

The chain uses TRBV12-3 or TRBV12-4 and TRBJ1-1; TRBD1 agrees at 7 bases. The CDR3 loop spans 14 amino acids. J lost 7 bases, V lost 6 bases, and 11 bases had no gene match. The CDR3 sequence is CASSRDVTGFEAFF. The CDR3 coding sequence is TGTGCCAGCAGCCGCGATGTGACAGGGTTTGAAGCTTTCTTT.

On this clonotype: Since the CDR3 does not end with the conserved phenylalanine or tryptophan, this likely comes from a read error. The rearrangement uses TRBV4-3 and TRBJ1-1, with D hard to call. The CDR3 contains 13 residues. CDR1 is LGHNA, CDR2 YSLEER, per germline. Trimming pared 1 base from V and 0 bases from J, leaving 3 bases between. The CDR3 sequence: CASSQVLNTEAFV. The CDR3 DNA follows: TGCGCCAGCAGCCAAGTTTTGAACACTGAAGCTTTCGTT.

As DNA, the CDR3 is TGTGCCAGCTCACCACCCGCTGGACAGGGGGACTATGGCTACACCTTC. It translates to CASSPPAGQGDYGYTF. The chain joins TRBV18 to TRBJ1-2, with TRBD1 identical over 10 bases. V lost 0 bases to trimming and J lost 3 bases; unmatched junction nucleotides: 4. Germline values: CDR1 KGHSH, CDR2 LQKENI. The CDR3 contains 16 residues.

At least ten counts were recorded for this clonotype. V and J are TRBV6-2 or TRBV6-3 and TRBJ2-4; D is ambiguous. Germline assignment: CDR1 MNHEY and CDR2 SVGEGT. The CDR3 consists of 16 residues. Deletions cut 2 bases from V and 6 bases from J, with 17 bases between. The CDR3 reads CASSYLHARVGNIQYF. CDR3 bases: TGTGCCAGCAGTTACCTACACGCTCGGGTCGGAAACATTCAGTACTTC.